This record looks at one TCR beta chain sequence and its context. Its target is unknown. Genomic DNA belonging to each subset was distributed in equal measure over several immunoSEQ plates. Sequencing was performed with immunoSEQ multiplex PCR; in TCRdb, only in-frame clones are kept and a portion is missing. The data hold roughly 850,000 clones, with 96% observed a single time. CD45RO-negative, CCR7-positively selected cells formed the naive CD8 fraction, excluding terminally differentiated effector memory CD45RA+ cells. The sample belongs to a study of shared clonotypes between healthy human individuals. General study results and limits: An effect of sequencing depth on clonotype sharing among donors was expected.

The V gene's germline CDR1 is MDHEN and CDR2 SYDVKM. The CDR3 totals 16 residues. The J segment lost 1 base and the V segment lost 5 bases, leaving 6 bases of the junction unmatched. The receptor's source is a man aged 25-45 years in good health. The sample taken for sequencing was naive CD8+ T cells sorted from blood. This chain connects TRBV28 to TRBJ2-1; TRBD2 agrees at 9 bases. CDR3 region: CASSPGSGSSYNEQFF. The CDR3 region has the DNA TGTGCCAGCAGTCCTGGTAGCGGGAGTTCCTACAATGAGCAGTTCTTC.